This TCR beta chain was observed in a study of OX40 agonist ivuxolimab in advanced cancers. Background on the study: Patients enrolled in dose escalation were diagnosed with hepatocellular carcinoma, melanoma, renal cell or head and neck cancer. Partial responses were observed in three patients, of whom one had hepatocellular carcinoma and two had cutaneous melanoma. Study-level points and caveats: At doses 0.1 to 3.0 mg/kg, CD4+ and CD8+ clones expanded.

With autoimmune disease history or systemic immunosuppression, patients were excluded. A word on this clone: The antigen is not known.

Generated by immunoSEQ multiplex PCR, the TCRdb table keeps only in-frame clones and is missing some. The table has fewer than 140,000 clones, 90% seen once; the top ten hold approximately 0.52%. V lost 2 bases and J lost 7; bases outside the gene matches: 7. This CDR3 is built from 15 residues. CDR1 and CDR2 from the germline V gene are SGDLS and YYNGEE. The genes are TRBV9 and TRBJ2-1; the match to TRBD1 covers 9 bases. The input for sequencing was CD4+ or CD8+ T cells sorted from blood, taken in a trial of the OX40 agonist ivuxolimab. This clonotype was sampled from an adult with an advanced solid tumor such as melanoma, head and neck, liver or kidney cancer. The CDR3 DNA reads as TGTGCCAGCAGCGTCGGGGGACAGGGTATGAATGAGCAGTTCTTC. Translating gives CASSVGGQGMNEQFF.